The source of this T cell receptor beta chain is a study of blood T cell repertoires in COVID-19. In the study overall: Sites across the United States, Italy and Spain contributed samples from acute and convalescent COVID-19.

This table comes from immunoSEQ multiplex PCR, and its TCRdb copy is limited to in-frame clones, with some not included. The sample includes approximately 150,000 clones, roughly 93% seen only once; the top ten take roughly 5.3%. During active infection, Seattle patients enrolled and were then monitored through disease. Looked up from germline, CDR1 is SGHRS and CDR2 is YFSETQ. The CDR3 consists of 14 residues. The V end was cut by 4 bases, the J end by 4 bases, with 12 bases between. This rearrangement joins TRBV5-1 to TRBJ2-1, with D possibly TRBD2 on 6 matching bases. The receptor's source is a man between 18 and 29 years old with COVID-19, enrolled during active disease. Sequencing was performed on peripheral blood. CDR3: CASSLMEGYNEQFF. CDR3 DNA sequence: TGCGCCAGCAGCCTTATGGAGGGGTACAATGAGCAGTTCTTC.